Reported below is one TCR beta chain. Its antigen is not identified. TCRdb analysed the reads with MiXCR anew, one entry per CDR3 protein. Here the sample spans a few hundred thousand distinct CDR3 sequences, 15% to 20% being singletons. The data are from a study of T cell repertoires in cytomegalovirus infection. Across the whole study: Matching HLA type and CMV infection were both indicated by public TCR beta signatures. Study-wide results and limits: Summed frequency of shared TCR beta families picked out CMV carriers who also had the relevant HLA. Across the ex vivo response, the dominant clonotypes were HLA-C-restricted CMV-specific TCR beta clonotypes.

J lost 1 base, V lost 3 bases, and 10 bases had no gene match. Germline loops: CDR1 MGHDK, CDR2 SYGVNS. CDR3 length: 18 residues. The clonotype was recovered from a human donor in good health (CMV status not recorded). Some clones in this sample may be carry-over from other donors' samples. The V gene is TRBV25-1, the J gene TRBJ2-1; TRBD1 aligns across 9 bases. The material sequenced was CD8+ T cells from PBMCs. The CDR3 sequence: CASSDVFFGQGSYNEQFF. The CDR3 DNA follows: TGTGCCAGCAGTGATGTTTTTTTCGGACAGGGGTCCTACAATGAGCAGTTCTTC.